This is a list of T cell receptor beta chains from one sample in a study of post-analysis software for immune sequencing data. TCRdb re-analysed the PCR reads in MiXCR, keeping a single row per CDR3 protein. Of about 760,000 distinct CDR3 sequences listed, about 27% are singletons. Specimen: blood. These receptor sequences come from a girl aged 10 to 17 with multiple sclerosis. The CDR3 runs from the conserved cysteine through the conserved F or W. Fields, in order: D gene, clone size, V gene, J gene, CDR3 DNA, CDR3 protein. The D gene is left open where the match is weak. Clone size, where shown, is once, few, many, or a class for clones that have expanded.

>TRBD1|NA|TRBV9|TRBJ2-3
TGTGCCAGCAGCTCCCGGTTGCAGGGGGCAGTAGATACGCAGTATTTT
CASSSRLQGAVDTQYF
>NA|few|TRBV12-3/TRBV12-4|TRBJ1-2
TGTGCCAGCAGTTTATCAGGGTTAAATAACTATGGCTACACCTTC
CASSLSGLNNYGYTF
>TRBD1|few|TRBV6-5|TRBJ2-5
TGTGCCAGCAGTCGCGGACAGGGGGTCCACCAAGAGACCCAGTACTTC
CASSRGQGVHQETQYF
>NA|few|TRBV29-1|TRBJ1-1
TGCAGCGTTGATCTTTGGGCAGCTGATTCGAACACTGAGGCTTTCTTT
CSVDLWAADSNTEAFF
>NA|NA|TRBV28|TRBJ2-1
TGTGCCAGCAGGATAGATCGCTCCTACAATGAGCAGTTCTTC
CASRIDRSYNEQFF
>NA|few|TRBV6-5|TRBJ2-3
TGTGCCAGCCGAGAACAGGGAGCAGATACGCAGTATTTT
CASREQGADTQYF
>TRBD2|few|TRBV4-1|TRBJ2-7
TGCGCCAGCAGCCAAAAGGGAGCGGGGGGCCACGAGCAGTACTTC
CASSQKGAGGHEQYF
>NA|NA|TRBV3-1|TRBJ2-7
TGTGCCAGCAGCCGGTTACCCGCCTACGAGCAGTACTTC
CASSRLPAYEQYF
>TRBD1|NA|TRBV11-2|TRBJ1-1
TGTGCCAGCAAGGTCCGAGGGGGCGAGAGCACTGAAGCTTTCTTT
CASKVRGGESTEAFF
>NA|few|TRBV9|TRBJ2-7
TGTGCCAGCAGCGTAGGTGTGGGCGCCTACGAGCAGTACTTC
CASSVGVGAYEQYF
>TRBD1|NA|TRBV2|TRBJ1-2
TGTGCCAGCCTGGACAGGGGCAGCGGCTACACCTTC
CASLDRGSGYTF
>NA|many|TRBV6-2/TRBV6-3|TRBJ2-5
TGTGCCAGCAGGCCAGGACAGTCTAAAGAGACCCAGTACTTC
CASRPGQSKETQYF
>TRBD2|few|TRBV6-1|TRBJ2-3
TGTGCCAGCAGTGCGATAGCGGGAGGTCTCACAGATACGCAGTATTTT
CASSAIAGGLTDTQYF
>TRBD1|few|TRBV28|TRBJ1-1
TGTGCCAGCAGTCCCCACCACAGGGGACGGGACGCTGAAGCTTTCTTT
CASSPHHRGRDAEAFF
>NA|NA|TRBV5-1|TRBJ1-2
TGCGCCAGCAGCTTGTCAAGCAGGGCTTACTATGGCTACACCTTC
CASSLSSRAYYGYTF
>TRBD1|once|TRBV20-1|TRBJ2-5
TGCAGTGCAGAGACAGGACAGGGGGCCCAAGAGACCCAGTACTTC
CSAETGQGAQETQYF
>NA|NA|TRBV4-1|TRBJ1-1
TGCGCCAGCGGGAGAAACACTGAAGCTTTCTTT
CASGRNTEAFF
>NA|few|TRBV28|TRBJ2-1
TGTGCCAGCATAGCTAGCTTCGGTGAGCAGTTCTTC
CASIASFGEQFF
>TRBD2|few|TRBV27|TRBJ2-7
TGTGCCAGCAGCCCTAGCGGGGGTCTTCCCCACGAGCAGTACTTC
CASSPSGGLPHEQYF
>NA|many|TRBV29-1|TRBJ2-5
TGCAGCGTTTGGAGGGGAGAGACCCAGTACTTC
CSVWRGETQYF
>NA|few|TRBV7-2|TRBJ1-1
TGTGCCAGCACCAAGGGGTCCGGCCTGAACACTGAAGCTTTCTTT
CASTKGSGLNTEAFF
>TRBD2|NA|TRBV7-2|TRBJ2-7
TGTGCCGGCACACCTCGTGCGCGGGAGGATCTGTACTTC
CAGTPRAREDLYF
>NA|NA|TRBV7-9|TRBJ1-1
TGTGCCAGCAGCTTAGCAACCCACCCTAACACTGAAGCTTTCTTT
CASSLATHPNTEAFF
>TRBD2|NA|TRBV4-1|TRBJ2-1
TGCGCCAGCAGCCAAGGACTAGCGGGAGGTCACAATGAGCAGTTCTTC
CASSQGLAGGHNEQFF
>TRBD2|many|TRBV5-1|TRBJ2-3
TGCGCCAGCAGCTTGTTTCCTAGCGGGAAGACAGATACGCAGTATTTT
CASSLFPSGKTDTQYF
>NA|NA|TRBV5-6|TRBJ1-1
TGTGCCAGCAGCTTGTTAGCCCCCCGGAACCCTGAAGCTTTCTTT
CASSLLAPRNPEAFF
>TRBD1|few|TRBV5-1|TRBJ2-2
TGCGCCAGTAGCTTCGGGACAGAGACCGGGGAGCTGTTTTTT
CASSFGTETGELFF
>NA|many|TRBV12-3/TRBV12-4|TRBJ2-5
TGTGCCAGCAGTCCCTCTCGCGAGACCCAGTACTTC
CASSPSRETQYF
>NA|NA|TRBV7-2|TRBJ1-4
TGTGCCAGCAGCCATCAGGGGAATCGTTTGGGTGAAAAACTGTTTTTT
CASSHQGNRLGEKLFF
>NA|NA|TRBV11-2|TRBJ2-7
TGTGCCAGCAGCTTAGATGTCGGCGCGGGGAGCTCCTACGAGCAGTACTTC
CASSLDVGAGSSYEQYF
>TRBD1|many|TRBV7-2|TRBJ2-7
TGTGCCAGCAGCCGGGCACAGGGGGCGTACGAGCAGTACTTC
CASSRAQGAYEQYF
>TRBD2|NA|TRBV5-1|TRBJ2-1
TGCGCCAGCAGCCAACCACGCGGGGGGCAGCACAATGAGCAGTTCTTC
CASSQPRGGQHNEQFF
>TRBD1|NA|TRBV20-1|TRBJ2-7
TGCAGTGCTGGATGGACAGGCCAATTCTCCTACGAGCAGTACTTC
CSAGWTGQFSYEQYF
>TRBD1|few|TRBV20-1|TRBJ1-4
TGCAGTGCTCGGGACAGGGTCGAAAAACTGTTTTTT
CSARDRVEKLFF
>TRBD1|NA|TRBV5-6|TRBJ1-2
TGTGCCAGCATTCAAACGGACAGGGAAAACTATGGCTACACCTTC
CASIQTDRENYGYTF
>NA|NA|TRBV29-1|TRBJ2-2
TGCAGCGTTGGGCAGGGGAGCGGGGAGCTGTTTTTT
CSVGQGSGELFF
>NA|few|TRBV6-2/TRBV6-3|TRBJ2-5
TGTGCCAGCAGGAGACTAGTTACTGAGACCCAGTACTTC
CASRRLVTETQYF
>NA|NA|TRBV10-3|TRBJ1-2
TGTGCCATCATGGAGGGTGCTTTTTCGGGTGGCTACACCTTC
CAIMEGAFSGGYTF
>NA|few|TRBV6-5|TRBJ1-2
TGTGCCAGCAGTCAGTCCGGGTCTAACTATGGCTACACCTTC
CASSQSGSNYGYTF
>NA|NA|TRBV7-9|TRBJ1-2
TGTGCCAGCAGCGCCCGGGGAGACTATGGCTACACCTTC
CASSARGDYGYTF
>NA|few|TRBV12-3/TRBV12-4|TRBJ1-2
TGTGCCAGCAGTTTAAGCAGGACCGGTTATGGCTACACCTTC
CASSLSRTGYGYTF
>TRBD1|NA|TRBV11-2|TRBJ1-1
TGTGCCAGCAGGGGAGGACAGGGGTCGAGGGACACTGAAGCTTTCTTT
CASRGGQGSRDTEAFF